The 21 T cell receptor beta chains reported below all come from one sample, sequenced in a study of T cell responses to AZD1222 COVID-19 vaccine. Repertoires were generated with immunoSEQ multiplex PCR, while TCRdb's copy carries only in-frame clones and drops some. This sample has roughly 150,000 clones; more than 85% occur once, and the top ten carry roughly 5%. This sample comprised peripheral blood, obtained on day 0 of AZD1222 vaccination. The receptors were gathered from an adult in good health.

The CDR3 sequence is CASSPPSRNEQFF. CDR3 nucleotides: TGTGCCAGCTCACCTCCAAGCCGTAATGAGCAGTTCTTC. The chain uses TRBV18 and TRBJ2-1; D uncertain. The CDR3 contains 13 residues. V dropped 3 bases and J dropped 7 bases, with 10 bases sitting between them. Germline lookup yields CDR1 KGHSH and CDR2 LQKENI.

The gene calls are TRBV30 and TRBJ1-5; weak D call: TRBD1 (6 bases). The germline CDR1 and CDR2 sequences are GTSNPN and SVGIG (reference sequence). Deletions cut 2 bases from V and 8 bases from J, with 13 bases between. The CDR3 is 13 amino acids. CDR3 residues: CAWSKQGGEPQHF. The DNA for the CDR3 is TGTGCCTGGAGTAAACAGGGAGGTGAGCCCCAGCATTTT.

Comment on this clone: Other nucleotide sequences from this sample produce the same CDR3. The V and J genes are TRBV6-5 and TRBJ1-1; no reliable D call. Germline V gene data show CDR1 as MNHEY and CDR2 as SVGAGI. Trimming stripped 0 bases from V and 2 bases from J, with 4 bases between. CDR3 length: 13 residues. CDR3 loop: CASSYSRNTEAFF. Here the CDR3 DNA reads TGTGCCAGCAGTTACTCACGAAACACTGAAGCTTTCTTT.

The V and J genes are TRBV11-2 and TRBJ2-1, with D maybe TRBD2 (6 bases). In germline, CDR1 is SGHAT, CDR2 FQNNGV. This CDR3 contains 15 residues. Trimming cost V 2 bases and J 3 bases, with 11 bases left between them. The CDR3 DNA reads as TGTGCCAGCAGCTTATCTAGCGTAGACTACAATGAGCAGTTCTTC. Translated, it gives CASSLSSVDYNEQFF.

The CDR3 region has the DNA TGTGCCAGCAGTTTACAGGGGAACACTGAAGCTTTCTTT. Protein product: CASSLQGNTEAFF. The chain combines TRBV6-1 with TRBJ1-1, with a possible D match to TRBD1 (6 bases). CDR3 size: 13 residues. CDR1 is MNHNS and CDR2 is SASEGT in the germline V gene. V was pared by 5 bases and J by 1 base, with 8 bases between.

The chain recombines TRBV18 with TRBJ2-7; D not certain. Germline V lookup: CDR1 KGHSH, CDR2 LQKENI. The CDR3 contains 14 residues. Trimming removed 2 bases from V and 6 bases from J, with 14 bases in between. In nucleotides, the CDR3 is TGTGCCAGCTCACCAGGGCACTTCTCTCTCGAGCAGTACTTC. Its translation is CASSPGHFSLEQYF.

This clone was recorded only once. The genes are TRBV19 and TRBJ2-7, with TRBD1 identical over 9 bases. Looked up from germline, CDR1 is LNHDA and CDR2 is SQIVND (reference sequence). V lost 1 base to trimming and J lost 4 bases; unmatched junction nucleotides: 2. The CDR3 contains 14 residues. The CDR3, as DNA: TGTGCCAGTAGTATAGGCGGGACAGGGTACGAGCAGTACTTC. Amino acid sequence: CASSIGGTGYEQYF. The variable domain in full, with the rest retrieved from reference TRBV19 and TRBJ2-7, is DGGITQSPKYLFRKEGQNVTLSCEQNLNHDAMYWYRQDPGQGLRLIYYSQIVNDFQKGDIAEGYSVSREKKESFPLTVTSAQKNPTAFYLCASSIGGTGYEQYFGPGTRLTVT.

This clone was counted once. Written as DNA, the CDR3 is TGTGCCAGCAGTTACTCGAAACGTAAATCTGGAAACACCATATATTTT. Protein: CASSYSKRKSGNTIYF. The chain couples TRBV6-5 to TRBJ1-3; D not certain. Trimming pared 0 bases from V and 1 base from J, leaving 10 bases between. Per the germline V gene, CDR1 is MNHEY and CDR2 is SVGAGI. The CDR3 extends over 16 amino acids.

The rearrangement links TRBV6-5 to TRBJ2-7; D is possibly TRBD2 (6 bases). V shed 0 bases and J shed 9 bases, with 12 bases lying between them. The CDR3 consists of 13 residues. Germline V gene sequence: CDR1 MNHEY, CDR2 SVGAGI. The CDR3 region has the DNA TGTGCCAGCAGTTACTCTACGGTGGGGGGGCAGTACTTC. It specifies CASSYSTVGGQYF.

The chain combines TRBV7-2 with TRBJ1-1, with a weak D call TRBD1 (5 bases). This CDR3 region has 14 residues. Between the trimmed V and J ends, which lost 2 bases and 1 base, there was a span of 8 bases. The germline CDR1 and CDR2 sequences are SGHTA and FQGNSA. DNA of the CDR3: TGTGCCAGCAGCTTATACGACAGGAACACTGAAGCTTTCTTT. It is translated as CASSLYDRNTEAFF.

The gene calls are TRBV14 and TRBJ1-2; D remains unclear. The CDR3 spans 13 residues. V was trimmed by 1 base and J by 9 bases, leaving 12 bases between them. Germline CDR1 SGHDN, CDR2 FVKESK. CDR3 sequence: CASSQGAFRRYTF. In DNA, the CDR3 is TGTGCCAGCAGCCAAGGGGCCTTCAGGCGCTACACCTTC.

In its sample, this clone was seen a few times. Other nucleotide sequences from this sample produce the same CDR3. This sequence joins TRBV5-1 and TRBJ2-7; D not certain. Germline V gives CDR1 SGHRS, CDR2 YFSETQ. The CDR3 sequence is 14 residues long. V was trimmed by 0 bases and J by 6 bases, leaving 13 bases between them. CDR3 sequence reads: CASSLEGTGGEQYF. The CDR3 bases are TGCGCCAGCAGCTTGGAGGGAACGGGTGGCGAGCAGTACTTC.

This chain connects TRBV24-1 to TRBJ1-1; no firm D call. The CDR3 contains 14 residues. V was clipped by 3 bases and J by 1 base, with 8 bases between them. CDR1 is KGHDR, CDR2 SFDVKD, per germline. DNA of the CDR3: TGTGCCACCAGTGATACCTCAAAGAACACTGAAGCTTTCTTT. This gives the protein CATSDTSKNTEAFF.

This chain links TRBV28 with TRBJ1-1; 8 nucleotides line up with TRBD1. CDR3 length: 13 amino acids. Germline V CDR1 and CDR2: MDHEN, SYDVKM. J lost 1 base, V lost 5 bases, and 0 bases had no gene match. CDR3 nucleotides: TGTGCCAGCAGTACAGGGGGGAACACTGAAGCTTTCTTT. Its translation: CASSTGGNTEAFF.

J is TRBJ2-7 and V is TRBV2, with D perhaps being TRBD1 or TRBD2 (5 bases each). This CDR3 comprises 12 residues. CDR1 SNHLY and CDR2 FYNNEI come from the germline V gene. The ends were cut back, 6 bases at V and 1 base at J, with 7 bases in the middle. This CDR3 is CASSGASYEQYF. The CDR3 nucleotides read TGTGCCAGCAGCGGGGCGTCCTACGAGCAGTACTTC.

The gene calls are TRBV9 and TRBJ2-2; D may be TRBD1 or TRBD2 (5 bases each). Germline V lookup: CDR1 SGDLS, CDR2 YYNGEE. The CDR3 covers 13 residues. The germline V and J ends were trimmed by 4 bases and 5 bases, with 9 bases remaining between them. CDR3 DNA sequence: TGTGCCAGCAGCCCCGGGACGACCGGGGAGCTGTTTTTT. Protein product: CASSPGTTGELFF.

The chain is built from TRBV6-6 and TRBJ1-5, with TRBD1 matching 10 bases. The junction had 6 bases not matched to a gene; V was cut back by 7 bases and J by 3 bases. The length of the CDR3 is 15 residues. CDR1 and CDR2 (germline): MNHNY, SVGAGI (reference sequence). The CDR3 DNA is TGTGCCAGCACCCAGGGACAGGGGTCCAATCAGCCCCAGCATTTT. This codes for CASTQGQGSNQPQHF.

V gene TRBV5-8 combines with J gene TRBJ2-6; 7 bases agree with TRBD1. The CDR3 is 16 residues long. The ends lost 9 bases at V and 0 bases at J; junction bases unmatched: 9. Germline CDR1 is SGHTS and CDR2 is YDEGEE. The CDR3 DNA follows: TGTGCCACCCCCGACAGGGTGACCTCTGGGGCCAACGTCCTGACTTTC. It specifies CATPDRVTSGANVLTF.

This sequence joins TRBV2 and TRBJ1-6; a weak D match, TRBD1 (6 bases). The germline gives CDR1 SNHLY, CDR2 FYNNEI. CDR3 length: 12 residues. The V gene lost 6 bases and the J gene lost 9 bases, with 9 bases spanning the gap. CDR3 protein: CASSTRGSPLHF. In DNA form, the CDR3 reads TGTGCCAGCAGCACCAGGGGTTCACCCCTCCACTTT.

This sequence joins TRBV10-3 and TRBJ2-7; tentatively, D is TRBD1 (6 bases). V shed 3 bases and J shed 4 bases, with 10 bases lying between them. Germline CDR1 reads ENHRY; CDR2 reads SYGVKD. The length of the CDR3 is 13 residues. The chain's CDR3 is CAISDNRAYEQYF. The CDR3 bases are TGTGCCATCAGTGATAACAGGGCGTACGAGCAGTACTTC.

This clone was observed a few times. The rearrangement uses TRBV4-1 and TRBJ1-4; D unclear. The V and J ends lost 0 bases and 7 bases respectively, with 9 bases between them. The length of the CDR3 is 14 residues. CDR1 is MGHRA, CDR2 YSYEKL, per germline. CDR3 in DNA: TGCGCCAGCAGCCAAGACCTGTCGGCTGAAAAACTGTTTTTT. This gives the protein CASSQDLSAEKLFF.